These T cell receptor beta chains were read from a single sample in a study of cytomegalovirus exposure and HLA in healthy donors. The method was immunoSEQ multiplex PCR; TCRdb's version includes in-frame clones alone and lacks a portion of them. The table shows around 170,000 clones, with 80% occurring only once. Specimen: PBMCs. Receptors were obtained from a girl aged 5 to 17 in good health and CMV-seropositive. CDR3s include the opening cysteine and the closing phenylalanine or tryptophan. A D gene is named only where the DNA matches it firmly. For some rows the clone size is stated as once, few or many, or as a class when expanded; others skip it.

v_gene	j_gene	d_gene	abundance	CDR3aa	CDR3nt
TRBV27	TRBJ1-1	.	few	CASSTSGTGNTEAFF	TGTGCCAGCAGTACAAGCGGGACGGGGAACACTGAAGCTTTCTTT
TRBV6-6	TRBJ1-5	.	few	CASEGGFNQPQHF	TGTGCCAGCGAAGGGGGTTTCAATCAGCCCCAGCATTTT
TRBV11-3	TRBJ2-3	TRBD2	.	CASSLGRTLAGSTDTQYF	TGTGCCAGCAGCTTAGGACGGACCCTAGCGGGTAGCACAGATACGCAGTATTTT
TRBV27	TRBJ2-7	TRBD2	.	CASRSLAGLPYEQYF	TGTGCCAGCCGTTCTCTAGCGGGACTACCATACGAGCAGTACTTC
TRBV10-1	TRBJ2-1	TRBD1	few	CASSSGTGGFNEQFF	TGCGCCAGCAGCAGTGGGACAGGGGGCTTCAATGAGCAGTTCTTC
TRBV5-4	TRBJ2-7	TRBD1	.	CASSSPTGVEQYF	TGTGCCAGCAGTTCCCCTACAGGGGTCGAGCAGTACTTC
TRBV5-4	TRBJ2-2	.	.	CASSLWRGELFF	TGTGCCAGCAGCTTGTGGCGGGGGGAGCTGTTTTTT
TRBV12-5	TRBJ2-1	TRBD2	.	CASGFRTSGYNEQFF	TGTGCTAGTGGTTTCCGGACTAGCGGTTACAATGAGCAGTTCTTC
TRBV2	TRBJ1-3	.	.	CATTQGGNTIYF	TGTGCCACTACCCAGGGGGGAAACACCATATATTTT
TRBV18	TRBJ1-5	TRBD1	.	CASSSQGAGQPQHF	TGTGCCAGCTCATCCCAGGGGGCCGGGCAGCCCCAGCATTTT
TRBV5-4	TRBJ1-1	.	.	CASTQPGGSTEAFF	TGTGCCAGCACCCAGCCCGGGGGATCCACTGAAGCTTTCTTT
TRBV27	TRBJ2-7	.	.	CASSLQSGGTYEQYF	TGTGCCAGCAGTTTACAGTCCGGCGGTACGTACGAGCAGTACTTC
TRBV10-3	TRBJ1-3	.	once	CAISESIDTIYF	TGTGCCATCAGTGAGTCGATAGACACCATATATTTT
TRBV10-2	TRBJ2-7	TRBD2	.	CASSLTSGYSSYEQYF	TGCGCCAGCAGTTTGACTAGCGGATACTCCTCCTACGAGCAGTACTTC
TRBV7-9	TRBJ1-1	.	once	CASSPGGGPNTEAFF	TGTGCCAGCAGCCCCGGCGGCGGCCCGAACACTGAAGCTTTCTTT
TRBV6-4	TRBJ2-3	TRBD1	few	CASSRDRGDTQYF	TGTGCCAGCAGCCGGGACAGGGGAGATACGCAGTATTTT
TRBV30	TRBJ2-3	TRBD2	.	CAWTDGREGPDTQYF	TGTGCCTGGACCGATGGGCGGGAGGGACCAGATACGCAGTATTTT
TRBV25-1	TRBJ2-1	TRBD2	.	CASTGTSGPNEQFF	TGTGCCAGCACCGGGACTAGCGGGCCCAATGAGCAGTTCTTC
TRBV6-5	TRBJ1-1	.	.	CASSYQQGRTEAFF	TGTGCCAGCAGTTATCAACAGGGCAGAACTGAAGCTTTCTTT
TRBV19	TRBJ1-2	.	few	CASSTQGNYGYTF	TGTGCCAGTAGTACTCAGGGTAACTATGGCTACACCTTC
TRBV4-1	TRBJ2-7	TRBD1	.	CASSQGTGTGSSYEQYF	TGCGCCAGCAGCCAAGGGACCGGGACAGGGTCTTCCTACGAGCAGTACTTC
TRBV4-3	TRBJ1-1	.	.	CASSLERGTEAFF	TGCGCCAGCAGCCTAGAAAGGGGCACTGAAGCTTTCTTT
TRBV5-1	TRBJ2-1	TRBD2	.	CASSFPGTSGYNEQFF	TGCGCCAGCAGCTTCCCTGGGACTAGTGGTTACAATGAGCAGTTCTTC
TRBV10-2	TRBJ1-1	TRBD1	.	CASSEGQGRYTEAFF	TGCGCCAGCAGTGAGGGACAGGGAAGGTACACTGAAGCTTTCTTT
TRBV27	TRBJ1-1	.	.	CASRRVRNTEAFF	TGTGCCAGCAGGAGGGTAAGGAACACTGAAGCTTTCTTT
TRBV29-1	TRBJ2-1	.	.	CSVEEVQGPSSYNEQFF	TGCAGCGTTGAAGAAGTTCAGGGGCCCAGCTCCTACAATGAGCAGTTCTTC
TRBV19	TRBJ2-1	TRBD2	.	CASSILAGGAYNEQFF	TGTGCCAGTAGTATACTAGCGGGAGGGGCCTACAATGAGCAGTTCTTC
TRBV27	TRBJ2-1	.	.	CASSLRGLGGYNEQFF	TGTGCCAGCAGTTTAAGAGGGCTAGGGGGATACAATGAGCAGTTCTTC
TRBV29-1	TRBJ2-5	TRBD2	.	CSAATSGVWETQYF	TGCAGCGCGGCTACTAGCGGAGTATGGGAGACCCAGTACTTC
TRBV4-1	TRBJ2-5	TRBD2	.	CASSQHWDYNQETQYF	TGCGCCAGCAGCCAACACTGGGACTACAACCAAGAGACCCAGTACTTC
TRBV29-1	TRBJ2-1	TRBD2	.	CSAPLFGGGRNEQFF	TGCAGCGCTCCCCTATTTGGGGGAGGGAGGAATGAGCAGTTCTTC
TRBV5-1	TRBJ2-7	.	few	CASSPDGLPYEQYF	TGCGCCAGCAGTCCCGATGGCCTCCCCTACGAGCAGTACTTC
TRBV5-5	TRBJ2-1	.	.	CASSLYESSYNEQFF	TGTGCCAGCAGCTTGTATGAGAGCTCCTACAATGAGCAGTTCTTC
TRBV2	TRBJ1-4	TRBD1	few	CASTQQGINEKLFF	TGTGCCAGCACTCAACAGGGGATTAATGAAAAACTGTTTTTT
TRBV6-1	TRBJ1-5	.	.	CASSASAGTGNQPQHF	TGTGCCAGCAGTGCGTCGGCGGGGACCGGCAATCAGCCCCAGCATTTT
TRBV27	TRBJ2-2	TRBD2	.	CASSLQTSGRVAGELFF	TGTGCCAGCAGTCTCCAGACTAGCGGGAGAGTGGCCGGGGAGCTGTTTTTT
TRBV6-1	TRBJ1-5	TRBD1	once	CASSAWTGGGNQPQHF	TGTGCCAGCAGTGCGTGGACAGGGGGAGGAAATCAGCCCCAGCATTTT
TRBV7-6	TRBJ2-2	.	.	CASSLAAEVGELFF	TGTGCCAGCAGCTTAGCGGCTGAAGTCGGGGAGCTGTTTTTT
TRBV7-9	TRBJ1-1	.	.	CASRYTGNTEAFF	TGTGCCAGCAGGTATACAGGGAACACTGAAGCTTTCTTT
TRBV19	TRBJ2-1	TRBD1	.	CASSVDRGWGYNEQFF	TGTGCCAGTAGTGTCGACAGGGGATGGGGCTACAATGAGCAGTTCTTC
TRBV20-1	TRBJ1-1	.	few	CSARPQVEAFF	TGCAGTGCTAGACCCCAGGTTGAAGCTTTCTTT
TRBV11-2	TRBJ1-5	.	.	CASSLDHNQPQHF	TGTGCCAGCAGCTTAGACCACAATCAGCCCCAGCATTTT
TRBV7-9	TRBJ2-7	.	.	CASSRVDEQYF	TGTGCCAGCAGCCGCGTGGACGAGCAGTACTTC
TRBV19	TRBJ1-5	.	.	CASSTRSDSFWGNQPQHF	TGTGCCAGTAGTACCCGATCGGACAGTTTTTGGGGCAATCAGCCCCAGCATTTT
TRBV7-9	TRBJ1-4	.	once	CASSLDASRTNEKLFF	TGTGCCAGCAGCTTAGACGCCTCGAGAACTAATGAAAAACTGTTTTTT